Below, 32 T cell receptor beta chains from the same sample are listed, as sequenced in a study of blood T cell repertoires in COVID-19. Using immunoSEQ multiplex PCR, the repertoire was profiled, and TCRdb retains in-frame clones only, with some absent. This sample has under 200,000 clones, with 80% to 85% found just once. The sample consisted of peripheral blood. The receptors come from a woman between 55 and 75 years old with acute or convalescent COVID-19.

The chain has TRBV7-9 and TRBJ1-2, with TRBD1 matching over 9 bases. V lost 2 bases to trimming and J lost 6 bases; unmatched junction nucleotides: 7. The CDR3 spans 15 residues. Germline CDR1 and CDR2: SEHNR and FQNEAQ (reference sequence). CDR3 sequence reads: CASSLNPTGGDGYTF. CDR3 coding DNA: TGTGCCAGCAGCTTAAACCCGACAGGGGGAGATGGCTACACCTTC.

The V call is TRBV11-2, the J call TRBJ1-4; TRBD1 might be the D (5 bases). Trimming pared 5 bases from V and 7 bases from J, leaving 17 bases between. The germline V gene has CDR1 SGHAT and CDR2 FQNNGV. The CDR3 has 15 amino acids. The CDR3 DNA reads TGTGCCAGCAGCCAAGGGGATAGGCATCGTGAAAAACTGTTTTTT. Encoded protein: CASSQGDRHREKLFF.

This clone is a singleton in its sample. In nucleotides, the CDR3 is TGTGCCAGTAGCTTTTCCGGGTTTAGCACCAGCTCTGGGGCCAACGTCCTGACTTTC. This encodes CASSFSGFSTSSGANVLTF. The rearrangement links TRBV19 to TRBJ2-6; D is ambiguous. CDR3 size: 19 residues. In germline, CDR1 is LNHDA, CDR2 SQIVND (reference sequence). Trimming took off 6 bases at V and 0 bases at J, with 21 bases between the two ends.

The rearrangement links TRBV5-4 to TRBJ1-2, with a weak D call TRBD1 (6 bases). Between the trimmed V and J ends, which lost 4 bases and 6 bases, there was a span of 19 bases. There are 15 residues in the CDR3. The germline CDR1 and CDR2 sequences are SGHNT and YYREEE (reference sequence). CDR3 in DNA: TGTGCCAGCAGCCCGCAGGGGTTCCAAATGGATGGCTACACCTTC. Protein: CASSPQGFQMDGYTF.

The rearrangement joins TRBV30 to TRBJ2-2; tentative D call: TRBD2 (5 bases). Trimming shortened V by 8 bases and J by 6 bases, and 13 bases separated the two germline ends. CDR3 length: 12 residues. Germline values: CDR1 GTSNPN, CDR2 SVGIG (reference sequence). The CDR3 coding sequence is TGTGCCCGAAGCTCCGGGGCCGGGGAGCTGTTTTTT. It encodes CARSSGAGELFF.

DNA of the CDR3: TGTGCCAGCAGATCAAGCACAGATACGCAGTATTTT. Its protein is CASRSSTDTQYF. The chain combines TRBV9 with TRBJ2-3; no reliable D call. Germline V gene lookup returns CDR1 SGDLS and CDR2 YYNGEE. This CDR3 is built from 12 residues. V was cut by 5 bases and J by 0 bases, with 4 bases left in between.

This chain links TRBV7-3 with TRBJ2-7; TRBD2 might be the D (6 bases). The CDR3 contains 16 residues. Looked up from germline, CDR1 is SGHTA and CDR2 is FQGTGA. The ends were cut back, 2 bases at V and 4 bases at J, with 18 bases in the middle. In DNA, the CDR3 is TGTGCCAGCAGCTTACGGCCGGGGGTGGGCCAATACGAGCAGTACTTC. It yields the protein CASSLRPGVGQYEQYF.

The chain employs TRBV5-1 and TRBJ1-2, with TRBD1 matching over 8 bases. The germline V gene has CDR1 SGHRS and CDR2 YFSETQ. CDR3 length equals 14 residues. Trimming took 4 bases from V and 11 from J; bases not matched to a gene: 13. CDR3 DNA: TGCGCCAGCAGCCCTCACCTCCGAGACAGGGGATACACCTTC. It yields the protein CASSPHLRDRGYTF.

This clone was observed a handful of times. The J gene is TRBJ2-6, the V gene TRBV14, with a tentative D call TRBD1 (6 bases). The ends were cut back, 5 bases at V and 0 bases at J, with 14 bases in the middle. The CDR3 length is 17 residues. Germline V gene sequence: CDR1 SGHDN, CDR2 FVKESK. The CDR3 is CASSAGQRRSGANVLTF. CDR3 coding DNA: TGTGCCAGCAGCGCCGGACAGAGGCGCTCTGGGGCCAACGTCCTGACTTTC.

The chain recombines TRBV6-5 with TRBJ2-6; the D is unclear. V lost 10 bases to trimming and J lost 1 base, with 11 bases between them. The CDR3 consists of 14 residues. Per germline, CDR1 MNHEY and CDR2 SVGAGI. The CDR3 protein is CATHSLSGANVLTF. CDR3 sequence (DNA): TGTGCCACCCACAGTCTTTCTGGGGCCAACGTCCTGACTTTC.

This rearrangement joins TRBV4-3 to TRBJ2-5; D may be TRBD1 (6 bases). With 3 bases removed from V and 2 bases from J, the gap between germline ends came to 16 bases. This CDR3 contains 16 residues. CDR1 and CDR2 (germline): LGHNA, YSLEER. The CDR3 DNA reads TGCGCCAGCAGCCAGAACCCGGGACACCCTCAAGAGACCCAGTACTTC. It specifies CASSQNPGHPQETQYF.

V is TRBV6-5 and J is TRBJ1-3; D gene ambiguous. V gave up 6 bases and J gave up 0 bases, with 9 bases separating them. Germline CDR1 and CDR2: MNHEY and SVGAGI. The CDR3 is 14 residues long. CDR3: CASRNSPSGNTIYF. DNA of the CDR3: TGTGCCAGCAGGAACTCCCCCTCTGGAAACACCATATATTTT.

This clone occurred a few times. The chain links TRBV19 to TRBJ2-7; a weak D match, TRBD1 (6 bases). The CDR3 extends over 15 amino acids. Germline V gene sequence: CDR1 LNHDA, CDR2 SQIVND (reference sequence). V lost 1 base, J lost 0 bases, and 10 bases lay in between. CDR3 bases: TGTGCCAGTAGTATAGCGCAGGGGAGCTCCTACGAGCAGTACTTC. Encoded protein: CASSIAQGSSYEQYF.

This clone was picked up a small number of times. The rearrangement links TRBV4-3 to TRBJ1-2, with unresolved D. The CDR3 length is 15 residues. Germline-derived CDR1 and CDR2 are LGHNA and YSLEER. Trimming took 0 bases from V and 0 from J, leaving 8 bases between them. The chain's CDR3 is CASSQETQTNYGYTF. DNA for the CDR3: TGCGCCAGCAGCCAAGAGACACAAACTAACTATGGCTACACCTTC.

The CDR3 spells CASSLDSGSYSGNTIYF. CDR3 sequence (DNA): TGTGCCAGCAGCTTAGACTCCGGGAGCTACTCTGGAAACACCATATATTTT. The J gene is TRBJ1-3, the V gene TRBV11-2; D gene uncertain. The CDR3 totals 17 residues. V dropped 0 bases and J dropped 0 bases, with 12 bases sitting between them. Germline CDR1 reads SGHAT; CDR2 reads FQNNGV.

The table lists this clone with a count of one. The rearrangement joins TRBV7-3 to TRBJ2-2, with 13 bases aligning to TRBD2. The V segment lost 5 bases and the J segment 2 bases; nucleotides outside the gene matches: 5. This CDR3 is 17 amino acids long. Germline V gene sequence: CDR1 SGHTA, CDR2 FQGTGA. The CDR3 region has the DNA TGTGCCAGCAGCGTTGGACTAGCGGGGGCAAACACCGGGGAGCTGTTTTTT. Its protein product is CASSVGLAGANTGELFF.

This sequence joins TRBV29-1 and TRBJ1-2; D is perhaps TRBD1 (6 bases). V shed 7 bases and J shed 1 base, with 16 bases lying between them. This CDR3 is 14 amino acids long. From germline, CDR1 is SQVTM and CDR2 ANQGSEA. In DNA, the CDR3 is TGCAGCGCCGCAACAGGGAATGGTAACTATGGCTACACCTTC. Translating gives CSAATGNGNYGYTF.

The J gene is TRBJ2-2, the V gene TRBV2, with TRBD1 identical over 8 bases. The V gene end was trimmed by 5 bases and the J gene end by 7 bases; junction bases not matched to a gene: 3. CDR1 and CDR2 (germline): SNHLY, FYNNEI. The CDR3 sequence is 13 residues long. CDR3 amino acids: CASSSTGGGELFF. The CDR3 DNA is TGTGCCAGCAGTTCCACAGGGGGCGGGGAGCTGTTTTTT.

This clone occurred a few times. The chain has TRBV9 and TRBJ1-1; perhaps TRBD1 as D (5 bases). This CDR3 contains 16 residues. Germline V CDR1 and CDR2: SGDLS, YYNGEE. Trimming took 4 bases from V and 2 from J, leaving 18 bases between them. This CDR3 reads CASSSTVTGFNTEAFF. DNA for the CDR3: TGTGCCAGCAGCTCTACGGTTACAGGCTTCAACACTGAAGCTTTCTTT.

The genes are TRBV6-5 and TRBJ2-7, with 7 positions matching TRBD1. The CDR3 extends over 13 amino acids. Trimming took 10 bases from V and 2 from J; bases not matched to a gene: 8. CDR1 is MNHEY and CDR2 is SVGAGI in the germline V gene. In DNA form, the CDR3 reads TGTGCCACACACGGGACAGCAACCTACGAGCAGTACTTC. Translation gives CATHGTATYEQYF.

The CDR3 nucleotides read TGTGCCATCAGTGAGTCTGCTAGCGGGGGGGCTAGGGAGACCCAGTACTTC. Its translation is CAISESASGGARETQYF. The gene calls are TRBV10-3 and TRBJ2-5, with 12 nucleotides matching TRBD2. There are 17 residues in the CDR3. After removal of 0 bases from V and 5 bases from J, the junction contained 7 bases not matched to a gene. Germline V gene data show CDR1 as ENHRY and CDR2 as SYGVKD.

The CDR3 is CASSPSTGWGSLNSPLHF. The CDR3 nucleotides are TGTGCCAGCAGCCCCTCGACAGGTTGGGGTTCTCTTAATTCACCCCTCCACTTT. The chain has TRBV3-1 (or the pseudogene TRBV3-2) and TRBJ1-6, with TRBD1 as a possible D gene (6 bases). CDR1 is LGHDT and CDR2 is YNNKEL in the germline V gene (reference sequence). V was shortened by 4 bases and J by 6 bases, with 22 bases between the two germline ends. The CDR3 sequence is 18 residues long.

The chain is built from TRBV12-5 and TRBJ1-3, with D tentatively TRBD1 (6 bases). The CDR3 spans 15 residues. The germline CDR1 and CDR2 sequences are LGHNT and FRNRAP. V dropped 6 bases and J dropped 1 base, with 13 bases sitting between them. The CDR3, as DNA: TGTGCTAGTGGAAAACAGGGTGCTTCTGGAAACACCATATATTTT. Residues: CASGKQGASGNTIYF.

CDR3 sequence (DNA): TGTGCCAGCAGTTTAGGACAGGCCAAAGGGGCTTTCTTT. Translating gives CASSLGQAKGAFF. The V gene is TRBV12-3 or TRBV12-4, the J gene TRBJ1-1, with D perhaps TRBD1 (6 bases). Trimming took off 1 base at V and 11 bases at J, with 14 bases between the two ends. The CDR3 has 13 amino acids.

The rearrangement links TRBV19 to TRBJ2-1; TRBD2 matches 9 bases. The CDR3 sequence is 14 residues long. Germline values: CDR1 LNHDA, CDR2 SQIVND (reference sequence). Germline trimming cut 7 bases from V and 1 base from J; bases unmatched to any gene: 2. This CDR3 is CASNSGGSYNEQFF. CDR3 DNA: TGTGCCAGTAACAGCGGGGGGTCCTACAATGAGCAGTTCTTC.

In this sample, this clone turned up a few times. The chain couples TRBV5-1 to TRBJ2-3, with 9 nucleotides matching TRBD1. CDR1 SGHRS and CDR2 YFSETQ come from the germline V gene. The V segment lost 4 bases and the J segment 6 bases; nucleotides outside the gene matches: 6. This CDR3 spans 14 amino acids. This CDR3 is CASSRDRVTDTQYF. DNA of the CDR3: TGCGCCAGCAGCAGGGACAGGGTCACGGATACGCAGTATTTT. Using reference TRBV5-1 and TRBJ2-3 for the parts outside the CDR3, the full variable domain is KAGVTQTPRYLIKTRGQQVTLSCSPISGHRSVSWYQQTPGQGLQFLFEYFSETQRNKGNFPGRFSGRQFSNSRSEMNVSTLELGDSALYLCASSRDRVTDTQYFGPGTRLTVL.

The chain uses TRBV11-2 and TRBJ1-2; D might be TRBD1 (5 bases). Trimming pared 7 bases from V and 5 bases from J, leaving 20 bases between. This CDR3 has 15 residues. Germline assignment: CDR1 SGHAT and CDR2 FQNNGV. The CDR3: CASNLGRGLYYGYTF. The CDR3 DNA reads as TGTGCCAGCAACCTAGGTCGGGGGTTGTATTATGGCTACACCTTC.

The chain carries TRBV7-6 and TRBJ1-2, with 7 bases fitting TRBD1. J was trimmed by 3 bases and V by 5 bases; bases with no gene match: 6. The CDR3 runs 14 residues. CDR1 and CDR2 from the germline V gene are SGHVS and FNYEAQ. The CDR3, as DNA: TGTGCCAGCAGCCTTCTTCAGGGGGACTATGGCTACACCTTC. This gives the protein CASSLLQGDYGYTF.

This clone has a single count. The chain combines TRBV12-3 or TRBV12-4 with TRBJ2-1, with TRBD1 matching over 9 bases. V was pared by 6 bases and J by 9 bases, with 6 bases of the junction left unmatched. This CDR3 is 13 amino acids long. CDR3 in DNA: TGTGCCAGCAGGTACAGGGGGCTTGGTGAGCAGTTCTTC. Its protein product is CASRYRGLGEQFF.

The V gene is TRBV9, the J gene TRBJ1-4, with 10 bases identical to TRBD1. CDR3 length equals 15 residues. Germline CDR1 and CDR2: SGDLS and YYNGEE. V shed 0 bases and J 5 bases; nucleotides not matched to a gene: 1. The CDR3 spells CASSVGQGANEKLFF. DNA of the CDR3: TGTGCCAGCAGCGTAGGACAGGGGGCGAATGAAAAACTGTTTTTT. Together with reference TRBV9 and TRBJ1-4, the CDR3 gives the full variable domain: DSGVTQTPKHLITATGQRVTLRCSPRSGDLSVYWYQQSLDQGLQFLIQYYNGEERAKGNILERFSAQQFPDLHSELNLSSLELGDSALYFCASSVGQGANEKLFFGSGTQLSVL.

V and J are TRBV19 and TRBJ2-7, with D perhaps matching TRBD2 (6 bases). The CDR3 totals 15 residues. V was pared by 5 bases and J by 0 bases, with 14 bases between. Per the germline V gene, CDR1 is LNHDA and CDR2 is SQIVND (reference sequence). The CDR3 reads CASSLGTLTSYEQYF. In DNA, the CDR3 is TGTGCCAGTAGTCTCGGGACTCTCACCTCCTACGAGCAGTACTTC.

CDR3 nucleotides: TGTGCCAGCAGCTTCGGGGGGGCCCCCAATGAGCAGTTCTTC. Translating it yields CASSFGGAPNEQFF. The V and J genes are TRBV11-2 and TRBJ2-1, with TRBD2 matching over 8 bases. This CDR3 spans 14 amino acids. Germline V gene sequence: CDR1 SGHAT, CDR2 FQNNGV. J was trimmed by 6 bases and V by 3 bases; bases with no gene match: 4.